The rows below give T cell receptor beta chains drawn from one sample of a study of OX40 agonist ivuxolimab in advanced cancers. Clones were sequenced by immunoSEQ multiplex PCR, and TCRdb holds only the in-frame ones, with some missing. The sample includes some 83,000 clones, approximately 86% seen only once; the top ten take 1.5% to 2%. The specimen comprised CD4+ or CD8+ T cells sorted from blood, sampled in a trial of the OX40 agonist ivuxolimab. These TCRs come from an adult with an advanced solid tumor such as melanoma, head and neck, liver or kidney cancer. Each CDR3 is given with its conserved first and last residue. The order of the fields is CDR3 DNA, CDR3 protein, clone size, V gene, J gene, D gene, CDR3 length. A D gene is named only where the DNA matches it firmly. Only part of the rows carry a size: once, few, many, or a class if the clone is expanded.

TGTGCCAGCAGCGCCCGACAGGGGGGTAGCACAGATACGCAGTATTTT	CASSARQGGSTDTQYF	.	TRBV7-3	TRBJ2-3	TRBD1	16
TGCGCCAGCAGCCAAGATCCAGGGTTCCAAGAGACCCAGTACTTC	CASSQDPGFQETQYF	few	TRBV4-3	TRBJ2-5	.	15
TGTGCCAGCAGCCCGAGCCGGGACCGTCTAGAAAAACTGTTTTTT	CASSPSRDRLEKLFF	.	TRBV7-8	TRBJ1-4	.	15
TGTGCCAGCAGTACCGGGACTCTTAGGCCATATGGCTACACCTTC	CASSTGTLRPYGYTF	.	TRBV28	TRBJ1-2	.	15
TGCAGCGTTGAAGATCGGGGATCGGGGAAAAACATTCAGTACTTC	CSVEDRGSGKNIQYF	.	TRBV29-1	TRBJ2-4	.	15
TGCAGGACAGGGGATGGCTACACCTTC	CRTGDGYTF	.	TRBV20-1	TRBJ1-2	TRBD1	9
TGCAGCGGTTACAGGGATTCCGAGCAGTACTTC	CSGYRDSEQYF	.	TRBV29-1	TRBJ2-7	.	11
TGTGCCAGCAGTCTTAAGACAGGTTCGGCTTTCTTT	CASSLKTGSAFF	.	TRBV28	TRBJ1-1	.	12
TGTGCCAGCAGCTTAGACATTTCGGGCGAGCAGTACTTC	CASSLDISGEQYF	.	TRBV7-2	TRBJ2-7	.	13
TGTGCCAGCAGCCCCGAGGGGAGAATAACCGGGGAGCTGTTTTTT	CASSPEGRITGELFF	.	TRBV6-5	TRBJ2-2	.	15
TGTGCCAGCAGTGAAAGCAATCAGCCCCAGCATTTT	CASSESNQPQHF	few	TRBV2	TRBJ1-5	.	12
TGTGCCAGCTCCCCGGGGGGATGGGACGGCTACACCTTC	CASSPGGWDGYTF	few	TRBV18	TRBJ1-2	.	13
TGTGCCAGCAGGCAAAGACTAGCGGAGACAGATACGCAGTATTTT	CASRQRLAETDTQYF	few	TRBV6-5	TRBJ2-3	TRBD2	15
TGTGCCACCTCGACAGGGACCCAGCCCCAGCATTTT	CATSTGTQPQHF	.	TRBV6-1	TRBJ1-5	TRBD1	12
TGCGCCAGCAGCTACGGACAGGACCATAGCACAGATACGCAGTATTTT	CASSYGQDHSTDTQYF	.	TRBV5-1	TRBJ2-3	TRBD1	16
TGTGCCAGCAGCTTAGCCGGCGCAGATACGCAGTATTTT	CASSLAGADTQYF	few	TRBV11-3	TRBJ2-3	.	13
TGTGCCAGCAGAGGGACTAGCGGGACTGGGGCCAACGTCCTGACTTTC	CASRGTSGTGANVLTF	.	TRBV2	TRBJ2-6	TRBD2	16
TGTGCCAGCAGCCAATCAGCTGTGGTCGGTGAAGGTGGGACGGTGAGAAATGAGCAGTTCTTC	CASSQSAVVGEGGTVRNEQFF	.	TRBV4-2	TRBJ2-1	.	21
TGCGCCAGCAGCCAGTCTAGCGGGGGGGCTTACGAGCAGTACTTC	CASSQSSGGAYEQYF	.	TRBV4-1	TRBJ2-7	TRBD2	15
TGTGCCAGCAGCTCTCTAGCGGGGGGGCATGGGGCCAACGTCCTGACTTTC	CASSSLAGGHGANVLTF	once	TRBV7-8	TRBJ2-6	TRBD2	17
TGTGCCAGCAGCCGGCGCGCTAGGGTCACTGAAGCTTTCTTT	CASSRRARVTEAFF	.	TRBV7-2	TRBJ1-1	.	14
TGTGCCAGCAGCTTAGAAGGCCGCTATGGCTACACCTTC	CASSLEGRYGYTF	.	TRBV11-2	TRBJ1-2	.	13
TGCGCCAGCAGCCCTGACCGGGACTTGAACACTGAAGCTTTCTTT	CASSPDRDLNTEAFF	.	TRBV5-1	TRBJ1-1	.	15
TGTGCCAGCAGTTTAAACAGGTCCGGATCCTACGAGCAGTACTTC	CASSLNRSGSYEQYF	.	TRBV6-5	TRBJ2-7	.	15
TGTGCCATCAGCAGACAGGGGAAGGTTCGGAGTGAAGAGACCCAGTACTTC	CAISRQGKVRSEETQYF	.	TRBV10-3	TRBJ2-5	TRBD1	17
TGCGCCAGCAGCCTCACCACAGCCGGGGCCAACGTCCTGACTTTC	CASSLTTAGANVLTF	.	TRBV5-1	TRBJ2-6	.	15
TGTGCCAGTAGTACCACAGGGAACGGTGGCTACACCTTC	CASSTTGNGGYTF	.	TRBV19	TRBJ1-2	.	13
TGTGCCATCAGTGATAAATGGGAGCAGTACTTC	CAISDKWEQYF	.	TRBV10-3	TRBJ2-7	.	11
TGCGCCAGCAGCCAGGGAGGAATTGATCGGGTTGCTGGAAACACCATATATTTT	CASSQGGIDRVAGNTIYF	.	TRBV4-3	TRBJ1-3	.	18